These T cell receptor beta chains were read from a single sample in a study of T cell responses to AZD1222 COVID-19 vaccine. The method was immunoSEQ multiplex PCR; TCRdb's version includes in-frame clones alone and lacks a portion of them. The sample contains roughly 120,000 clones, over 80% of which appear only once. The source was peripheral blood, collected on day 0 of AZD1222 vaccination. The receptors come from an adult in good health. CDR3s include the opening cysteine and the closing phenylalanine or tryptophan. The order of the fields is J gene, V gene, D gene, clone size, CDR3 DNA, CDR3 protein. A D gene is named only where the DNA matches it firmly. Rows may omit the clone size; those that give it use once, few, many or a size class.

J: TRBJ2-3; V: TRBV5-1; D: NA; size: few; DNA: TGCGCCAGCAGCTTGGACAGCGGACTCACAGATACGCAGTATTTT; CDR3: CASSLDSGLTDTQYF
J: TRBJ1-1; V: TRBV9; D: NA; size: once; DNA: TGTGCCAGCAGCGTAGCAGGGCACACTGAAGCTTTCTTT; CDR3: CASSVAGHTEAFF
J: TRBJ1-2; V: TRBV5-6; D: NA; size: NA; DNA: TGTGCCAGCAGCTTGCCGGGGGTACTCCTTAACTATGGCTACACCTTC; CDR3: CASSLPGVLLNYGYTF
J: TRBJ1-6; V: TRBV19; D: NA; size: NA; DNA: TGTGCCAGTAGTAGGGCAGCTCAAAATTCACCCCTCCACTTT; CDR3: CASSRAAQNSPLHF
J: TRBJ1-2; V: TRBV5-4; D: NA; size: few; DNA: TGTGCCAGCAGCCGTGTCCTGCAGGGGAATTATGGCTACACCTTC; CDR3: CASSRVLQGNYGYTF
J: TRBJ2-1; V: TRBV14; D: NA; size: NA; DNA: TGTGCCAGCAGCCAATCCCACGGGAGCTCCTACAATGAGCAGTTCTTC; CDR3: CASSQSHGSSYNEQFF
J: TRBJ1-5; V: TRBV6-1; D: NA; size: NA; DNA: TGTGCCAGCAGTGTCCGGGCCCCAGGTTACAATCAGCCCCAGCATTTT; CDR3: CASSVRAPGYNQPQHF
J: TRBJ2-1; V: TRBV2; D: TRBD2; size: NA; DNA: TGTGCCAGCAGGAGCACACTAGCGGGAGTAATCAATGAGCAGTTCTTC; CDR3: CASRSTLAGVINEQFF
J: TRBJ1-1; V: TRBV11-2; D: NA; size: NA; DNA: TGTGCCAGCAGCTTAGTGAAGGGAAGGACTGAAGCTTTCTTT; CDR3: CASSLVKGRTEAFF
J: TRBJ1-4; V: TRBV18; D: TRBD1; size: NA; DNA: TGTGCCAGCTCGCCTAGGACAGGAACTAATGAAAAACTGTTTTTT; CDR3: CASSPRTGTNEKLFF
J: TRBJ1-2; V: TRBV7-9; D: NA; size: once; DNA: TGTGCCAGCCGTCGGGGCTGGGGGCTAGACTATGGCTACACCTTC; CDR3: CASRRGWGLDYGYTF
J: TRBJ1-5; V: TRBV15; D: NA; size: NA; DNA: TGTGCCACCTCGCAGGAGGGGTATCAGCCCCAGCATTTT; CDR3: CATSQEGYQPQHF
J: TRBJ1-4; V: TRBV27; D: TRBD1; size: NA; DNA: TGTGCCAGCAGTCGGGACAGGGGGCGCCCCGCTAATGAAAAACTGTTTTTT; CDR3: CASSRDRGRPANEKLFF
J: TRBJ1-2; V: TRBV27; D: NA; size: NA; DNA: TGTGCCAGCAGTTTATTATCACCGTTGCGGGGGTCGGCCTATGGCTACACCTTC; CDR3: CASSLLSPLRGSAYGYTF
J: TRBJ1-5; V: TRBV7-2; D: NA; size: NA; DNA: TGTGCCAGCGGCCATAATCAGCCCCAGCATTTT; CDR3: CASGHNQPQHF
J: TRBJ2-2; V: TRBV12-5; D: TRBD1; size: NA; DNA: TGTGCTAGTGGTTTGCCTGAAGGGGGCCTGCGCACCGGGGAGCTGTTTTTT; CDR3: CASGLPEGGLRTGELFF
J: TRBJ2-2; V: TRBV3-1/TRBV3-2; D: NA; size: NA; DNA: TGTGCCAGCAGCCAAGAGTTCAGGGGGGCCGGGGAGCTGTTTTTT; CDR3: CASSQEFRGAGELFF
J: TRBJ1-5; V: TRBV6-2/TRBV6-3; D: NA; size: NA; DNA: TGTGCCAGCAGTTACGGTCCGAGGTGGGAGGGCAATCAGCCCCAGCATTTT; CDR3: CASSYGPRWEGNQPQHF
J: TRBJ1-1; V: TRBV18; D: NA; size: NA; DNA: TGTGCCAGCTCACCGGCTGGGGACACTGAAGCTTTCTTT; CDR3: CASSPAGDTEAFF
J: TRBJ2-3; V: TRBV29-1; D: TRBD2; size: NA; DNA: TGCAGCGTAACCTCGCGGGGGGCATCCCTCGTCCCGCAGTATTTT; CDR3: CSVTSRGASLVPQYF
J: TRBJ2-1; V: TRBV10-1; D: TRBD2; size: once; DNA: TGCGCCAGCAGTGACCGACGACTAGCGGGGGCCTACAATGAGCAGTTCTTC; CDR3: CASSDRRLAGAYNEQFF
J: TRBJ2-1; V: TRBV15; D: NA; size: NA; DNA: TGTGCCACCAGCCGCCCCACCTCGGTCGACAATGAGCAGTTCTTC; CDR3: CATSRPTSVDNEQFF
J: TRBJ1-6; V: TRBV3-1/TRBV3-2; D: NA; size: few; DNA: TGTGCCAGCAGCCCATTAGCGCGGGATTCACCCCTCCACTTT; CDR3: CASSPLARDSPLHF
J: TRBJ2-2; V: TRBV10-3; D: NA; size: NA; DNA: TGTGCCATCAGTGGGGCAGGCGAAAAGGGCACCGGGGAGCTGTTTTTT; CDR3: CAISGAGEKGTGELFF
J: TRBJ1-1; V: TRBV27; D: TRBD1; size: NA; DNA: TGTGCCAGCAGGACAGGGGACACTGAAGCTTTCTTT; CDR3: CASRTGDTEAFF
J: TRBJ2-1; V: TRBV6-1; D: TRBD2; size: NA; DNA: TGTGCCAGCAGTGAGAGCGGGGGGGCTGATGAGCAGTTCTTC; CDR3: CASSESGGADEQFF
J: TRBJ1-5; V: TRBV7-2; D: TRBD1; size: NA; DNA: TGTGCCAGCAGCGGACAGGGCATTCAGCCCCAGCATTTT; CDR3: CASSGQGIQPQHF
J: TRBJ1-2; V: TRBV5-6; D: NA; size: NA; DNA: TGTGCCAGCAGAGACAGGTTTGACTATGGCTACACCTTC; CDR3: CASRDRFDYGYTF
J: TRBJ1-6; V: TRBV5-4; D: TRBD1; size: NA; DNA: TGTGCCAGCAGCTCTCCGGGACAGGGCGATTCACCCCTCCACTTT; CDR3: CASSSPGQGDSPLHF
J: TRBJ1-1; V: TRBV6-5; D: TRBD1; size: NA; DNA: TGTGCCAGCAGTTACCAACACAGGGGGCGAACTGAAGCTTTCTTT; CDR3: CASSYQHRGRTEAFF
J: TRBJ1-4; V: TRBV7-9; D: NA; size: once; DNA: TGTGCCAGCAGCGGACAGCCAACTAATGAAAAACTGTTTTTT; CDR3: CASSGQPTNEKLFF
J: TRBJ1-2; V: TRBV3-1/TRBV3-2; D: TRBD1; size: NA; DNA: TGTGCCAGCAGCCAACCCGACAGGGATCAAGGCTACACCTTC; CDR3: CASSQPDRDQGYTF
J: TRBJ2-1; V: TRBV20-1; D: NA; size: NA; DNA: TGCAGTGCTAGTTCCTCCTTTGGCGGGGAGTCACAAAAGTACAATGAGCAGTTCTTC; CDR3: CSASSSFGGESQKYNEQFF
J: TRBJ2-3; V: TRBV11-3; D: TRBD2; size: NA; DNA: TGTGCCAGCAGCTCCCAGCGGGGGGGCGCTGATACGCAGTATTTT; CDR3: CASSSQRGGADTQYF
J: TRBJ1-1; V: TRBV4-3; D: NA; size: NA; DNA: TGCGCCAGCAGCCAAGATAGGGGGATGGGGACTGAAGCTTTCTTT; CDR3: CASSQDRGMGTEAFF
J: TRBJ1-1; V: TRBV10-1; D: NA; size: NA; DNA: TGCGCCAGCAGTGCATTAAGTGGGAACACTGAAGCTTTCTTT; CDR3: CASSALSGNTEAFF
J: TRBJ2-1; V: TRBV4-3; D: TRBD2; size: NA; DNA: TGCGCCAGCAGCCAAGGGCTAGCGGGGACCTATGAGCAGTTCTTC; CDR3: CASSQGLAGTYEQFF
J: TRBJ2-3; V: TRBV7-9; D: NA; size: NA; DNA: TGTGCCAGCAGCCTCAGGGTAGATACGCAGTATTTT; CDR3: CASSLRVDTQYF
J: TRBJ1-5; V: TRBV12-3/TRBV12-4; D: NA; size: NA; DNA: TGTGCCAGCAGTTTCGGCAGGGGTCAGCCCCAGCATTTT; CDR3: CASSFGRGQPQHF
J: TRBJ1-3; V: TRBV7-2; D: NA; size: NA; DNA: TGTGCCAGCAGCTTATATGGCGGTCCCTCTGGAAACACCATATATTTT; CDR3: CASSLYGGPSGNTIYF
J: TRBJ2-1; V: TRBV7-8; D: NA; size: once; DNA: TGTGCCAGCAGCTTGGGGGATGAGCAGTTCTTC; CDR3: CASSLGDEQFF
J: TRBJ1-5; V: TRBV5-4; D: NA; size: NA; DNA: TGTGCCAGCAGCCTAAACCCCAATCAGCCCCAGCATTTT; CDR3: CASSLNPNQPQHF
J: TRBJ1-2; V: TRBV10-3; D: TRBD1; size: NA; DNA: TGTGCCATCAGTGACCGCGCCGGGACAGGGTACTATGGCTACACCTTC; CDR3: CAISDRAGTGYYGYTF
J: TRBJ1-2; V: TRBV4-3; D: NA; size: NA; DNA: TGCGCCAGCAGCCAAGATCTCCTTCGGGGGGGACTGAGTAACTATGGCTACACCTTC; CDR3: CASSQDLLRGGLSNYGYTF
J: TRBJ1-5; V: TRBV30; D: NA; size: NA; DNA: TGTGCCTGCCGAACCGGGCTAGATAATCAGCCCCAGCATTTT; CDR3: CACRTGLDNQPQHF
J: TRBJ1-3; V: TRBV25-1; D: TRBD1; size: few; DNA: TGTGCCAGCAGAACCACAGGGGGCTTTGGAAACACCATATATTTT; CDR3: CASRTTGGFGNTIYF
J: TRBJ2-7; V: TRBV30; D: TRBD2; size: NA; DNA: TGTGCCTGGAGAAAGGCGGGAGCCCTCTTAGAGCAGTACTTC; CDR3: CAWRKAGALLEQYF
J: TRBJ1-2; V: TRBV5-1; D: TRBD1; size: once; DNA: TGCGCCAGCAGGCTCTTCGGAGGGACAGGGTCTGGCTACACCTTC; CDR3: CASRLFGGTGSGYTF
J: TRBJ1-1; V: TRBV6-5; D: NA; size: NA; DNA: TGTGCCAGCAGTTACACCGGGTCTCTGGGCACTGAAGCTTTCTTT; CDR3: CASSYTGSLGTEAFF
J: TRBJ1-4; V: TRBV18; D: NA; size: once; DNA: TGTGCCAGCTCACCCGGGAGCAGTCACAGATACAGACTGTTTTTT; CDR3: CASSPGSSHRYRLFF
J: TRBJ2-1; V: TRBV4-3; D: TRBD2; size: NA; DNA: TGCGCCAGCAGCCCGCGACTAGCCCCTCGTGGGAATGAGCAGTTCTTC; CDR3: CASSPRLAPRGNEQFF
J: TRBJ1-1; V: TRBV4-2; D: TRBD1; size: once; DNA: TGTGCCAGCAGCCGCGGAACGACAGGGGGCGAGTTGAAAACTGAAGCTTTCTTT; CDR3: CASSRGTTGGELKTEAFF
J: TRBJ1-2; V: TRBV4-2; D: TRBD1; size: NA; DNA: TGTGCCAGCAGCCAAGCCGGGACAGTCTATGGCTACACCTTC; CDR3: CASSQAGTVYGYTF